This TCR beta chain was sequenced in a study of blood T cell repertoires in COVID-19. Background on the study: Spain, Italy and the United States supplied samples that represented acute and convalescent COVID-19. Sample material is recorded as cDNA or gDNA derived from T cells, B-cell-depleted T cells, or PBMCs.

The V end lost 3 bases, the J end lost 5 bases, and 14 bases lay between the germline ends. The CDR3 spans 15 residues. CDR1 is SEHNR, CDR2 FQNEAQ, per germline (reference sequence). In the source study's methods: Cell counts per sample came from amplifying reference gene primers. Assay: immunoSEQ multiplex PCR; the TCRdb copy retains only in-frame clones and omits some. Clone size and V and J calls were adopted from that table, with D and trimming inferred from the DNA. The sample holds 200,000 to 250,000 clones, about 88% seen once. This clone was picked up one time. This clonotype was sampled from a man aged 50-59 years who had recovered from COVID-19. The rearrangement joins TRBV7-9 to TRBJ2-1; possibly TRBD2 for D (5 bases). Sequenced material: peripheral blood. CDR3 nucleotides: TGTGCCAGCAGCTTGGATACTAGGGTAAACAATGAGCAGTTCTTC. As protein: CASSLDTRVNNEQFF.